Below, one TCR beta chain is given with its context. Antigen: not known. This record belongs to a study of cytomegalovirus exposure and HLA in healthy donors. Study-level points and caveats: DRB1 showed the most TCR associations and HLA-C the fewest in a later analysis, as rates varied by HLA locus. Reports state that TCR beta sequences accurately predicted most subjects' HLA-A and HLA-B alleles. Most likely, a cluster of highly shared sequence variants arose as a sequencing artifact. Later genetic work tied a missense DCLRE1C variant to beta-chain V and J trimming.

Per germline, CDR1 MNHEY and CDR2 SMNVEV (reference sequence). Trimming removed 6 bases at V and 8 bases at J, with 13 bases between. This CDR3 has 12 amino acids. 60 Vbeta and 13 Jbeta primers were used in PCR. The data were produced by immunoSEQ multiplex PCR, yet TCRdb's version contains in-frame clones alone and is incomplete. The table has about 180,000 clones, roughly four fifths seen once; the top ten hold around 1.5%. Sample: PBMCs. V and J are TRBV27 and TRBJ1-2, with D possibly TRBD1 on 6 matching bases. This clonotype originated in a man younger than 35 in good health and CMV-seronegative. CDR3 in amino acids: CASSPTGWGYTF. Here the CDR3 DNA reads TGTGCCAGCAGCCCCACAGGGTGGGGCTACACCTTC.